This T cell receptor (beta chain) was identified during a study of cytomegalovirus exposure and HLA in healthy donors. This CDR3 is 15 amino acids long. V was pared by 8 bases and J by 0 bases, with 8 bases of the junction left unmatched. Germline lookup yields CDR1 MNHEY and CDR2 SVGAGI. To note about this clone: Its antigen is unknown.

General study results and limits: A later analysis by the authors found several of the most significant clusters apparently linked to common viral pathogens. The authors enumerated over 150 TCR beta chains as linked to cytomegalovirus. As confirmed in vitro, a few CMV-associated chains were specific for CMV antigens.

Amplification used 60 Vbeta primers and 13 Jbeta primers. Repertoires were generated with immunoSEQ multiplex PCR, while TCRdb's copy carries only in-frame clones and drops some. Of roughly 100,000 clones in the sample, 76% were seen once. The chain is built from TRBV6-5 and TRBJ1-2; 8 bases match TRBD1. The sequence was collected from a man aged 35 to 55 in good health and CMV-seronegative. Material for sequencing was PBMCs. CDR3 nucleotide sequence: TGTGCCAGCGGCAAAGGACAGGGAGCTAACTATGGCTACACCTTC. This codes for CASGKGQGANYGYTF.